These 23 T cell receptor beta chains share one sample of origin, sequenced in a study of T cell responses to AZD1222 COVID-19 vaccine. Some clones are missing from TCRdb's copy, which holds only in-frame ones; the method was immunoSEQ multiplex PCR. The sample contains nearly 110,000 clones, 70% to 90% of which appear only once. The source was peripheral blood, collected 28 days after the second AZD1222 dose. The source of these receptors is an adult who received the AZD1222 COVID-19 vaccine.

The chain is built from TRBV11-3 and TRBJ2-3; 10 bases match TRBD1. Germline V gene data show CDR1 as SGHNT and CDR2 as YENEEA. V shed 4 bases, J shed 1 base, and the junction held 5 bases outside the gene matches. The CDR3 is made up of 16 amino acids. The CDR3 reads CASSCLGTGGTDTQYF. The CDR3 DNA reads TGTGCCAGCAGCTGCCTGGGGACAGGGGGCACAGATACGCAGTATTTT.

The chain links TRBV9 to TRBJ2-3; D is ambiguous. Trimming cost V 3 bases and J 0 bases, with 8 bases left between them. Germline assignment: CDR1 SGDLS and CDR2 YYNGEE. The CDR3 totals 14 residues. The CDR3 coding sequence is TGTGCCAGCAGCGGAAATTCTAGCACAGATACGCAGTATTTT. Protein product: CASSGNSSTDTQYF.

The genes are TRBV4-2 and TRBJ2-1, with D maybe TRBD1 (5 bases). In germline, CDR1 is LGHNA, CDR2 YNFKEQ. Trimming took off 4 bases at V and 15 bases at J, with 16 bases between the two ends. This CDR3 has 12 amino acids. In nucleotides, the CDR3 is TGTGCCAGCAGCCGGGGCGAGTTATATCCGTTCTTC. This codes for CASSRGELYPFF.

The chain couples TRBV29-1 to TRBJ1-2, with TRBD1 identical over 9 bases. There are 11 residues in the CDR3. V was pared by 6 bases and J by 6 bases, with 2 bases of the junction left unmatched. In germline, CDR1 is SQVTM, CDR2 ANQGSEA. The CDR3, as DNA: TGCAGCGTAGGGACAGGGAATGGCTACACCTTC. This encodes CSVGTGNGYTF.

This chain links TRBV9 with TRBJ2-7, with D possibly called TRBD1 or TRBD2 (5 bases each). V lost 0 bases and J lost 9, with 25 bases in between. The CDR3 runs 17 residues. The germline V gene encodes CDR1 SGDLS and CDR2 YYNGEE. CDR3 nucleotide sequence: TGTGCCAGCAGCGTAGCATTACTGGGGCAGCGGCAGGGTTGGCAGTACTTC. This sequence encodes CASSVALLGQRQGWQYF.

This sequence joins TRBV30 and TRBJ2-1, with TRBD1 identical over 7 bases. Unmatched junction bases numbered 4, after V lost 3 bases and J lost 5 bases. CDR1 is GTSNPN and CDR2 is SVGIG in the germline V gene (reference sequence). The CDR3 totals 13 residues. The CDR3 DNA is TGTGCCTGGAGGCGGACAGGAGACAATGAGCAGTTCTTC. Its translation is CAWRRTGDNEQFF. Variable domain in full (rest from reference TRBV30 and TRBJ2-1): SQTIHQWPATLVQPVGSPLSLECTVEGTSNPNLYWYRQAAGRGLQLLFYSVGIGQISSEVPQNLSASRPQDRQFILSSKKLLLSDSGFYLCAWRRTGDNEQFFGPGTRLTVL.

This chain connects TRBV4-1 to TRBJ1-2; 8 bases agree with TRBD1. The trim removed 1 base at V and 2 bases at J, leaving 3 bases unmatched. CDR3 length: 15 residues. Germline lookup yields CDR1 MGHRA and CDR2 YSYEKL. The CDR3 region has the DNA TGCGCCAGCAGCCAAGGCCGACAGGGGAACTATGGCTACACCTTC. This encodes CASSQGRQGNYGYTF.

This rearrangement joins TRBV10-3 to TRBJ2-1; a possible D gene is TRBD1 (5 bases). The CDR3 is 15 amino acids. The germline V gene encodes CDR1 ENHRY and CDR2 SYGVKD. Trimming left V 0 bases short and J 12 bases short, with 18 bases between. The CDR3 region is CAISESGAELRGQFF. The CDR3 DNA sequence: TGTGCCATCAGTGAGTCTGGGGCGGAGTTGAGAGGGCAGTTCTTC.

This chain connects TRBV6-5 to TRBJ1-4, with D possibly TRBD1 on 5 matching bases. The CDR3 contains 15 residues. V lost 1 base and J lost 7, with 13 bases in between. Per the germline V gene, CDR1 is MNHEY and CDR2 is SVGAGI. The CDR3 reads CASSYYMGRGEKLFF. The CDR3 nucleotides read TGTGCCAGCAGTTACTATATGGGAAGGGGTGAAAAACTGTTTTTT.

This clone is classed as large. CDR3: CASRGQGTETDTQYF. The CDR3 coding sequence is TGTGCCAGTAGAGGACAGGGGACGGAGACAGATACGCAGTATTTT. V usage is TRBV19 and J usage is TRBJ2-3, with TRBD1 identical over 9 bases. CDR1 is LNHDA, CDR2 SQIVND, per germline (reference sequence). With 6 bases clipped from V and 3 bases from J, the junction kept 7 bases outside the gene matches. This CDR3 has 15 residues.

The chain's CDR3 is CAWSRSYGYTF. The DNA for the CDR3 is TGTGCCTGGAGTCGATCCTATGGCTACACCTTC. The V gene is TRBV30, the J gene TRBJ1-2; D gene ambiguous. The germline gives CDR1 GTSNPN, CDR2 SVGIG (reference sequence). V gave up 2 bases and J gave up 4 bases, with 5 bases separating them. The CDR3 extends over 11 amino acids.

This chain links TRBV7-9 with TRBJ1-2; D unclear. Germline CDR1 is SEHNR and CDR2 is FQNEAQ (reference sequence). Trimming left V 1 base short and J 8 bases short, with 8 bases between. The CDR3 is 12 amino acids. The CDR3 region has the DNA TGTGCCAGCAGCTTAGTTGGTGGAGGCTACACCTTC. It yields the protein CASSLVGGGYTF.

The chain links TRBV6-5 to TRBJ1-2; 7 positions agree with TRBD1. Trimming at V came to 6 bases and at J to 4 bases, leaving 5 bases not matched to a gene. Germline values: CDR1 MNHEY, CDR2 SVGAGI. The CDR3 is made up of 13 amino acids. As DNA, the CDR3 is TGTGCCAGCAGGAGTCCAGGGGGCTATGGCTACACCTTC. It specifies CASRSPGGYGYTF.

Concerning this clone itself: Distinct nucleotide sequences in the sample also encode this CDR3. J is TRBJ1-5 and V is TRBV6-1; D remains unclear. Germline-derived CDR1 and CDR2 are MNHNS and SASEGT. Trimming removed 1 base at V and 2 bases at J, with 6 bases between. The length of the CDR3 is 14 residues. Here the CDR3 DNA reads TGTGCCAGCAGTGAAGGCGGGGGCAATCAGCCCCAGCATTTT. Its translation is CASSEGGGNQPQHF.

The genes are TRBV29-1 and TRBJ1-2, with 9 nucleotides matching TRBD1. The CDR3 runs to 14 residues. Germline V CDR1 and CDR2: SQVTM, ANQGSEA. V trimming: 6 bases; J trimming: 1 base; junction bases outside the gene matches: 6. The CDR3 DNA reads as TGCAGCGTACGGACAGGGGAGTATAACTATGGCTACACCTTC. Protein: CSVRTGEYNYGYTF.

The chain is built from TRBV6-5 and TRBJ1-1, with D perhaps matching TRBD1 (5 bases). This CDR3 spans 13 amino acids. Germline CDR1 is MNHEY and CDR2 is SVGAGI. Trimming left V 6 bases short and J 6 bases short, with 14 bases between. The CDR3 DNA is TGTGCCAGCAGCCGGGGCGCGGGTCCTGAAGCTTTCTTT. It translates to CASSRGAGPEAFF.

The V gene is TRBV18, the J gene TRBJ2-4, with D possibly being TRBD2 (5 bases). Deletions cut 3 bases from V and 5 bases from J, with 8 bases between. From germline, CDR1 is KGHSH and CDR2 LQKENI. The CDR3 sequence is 13 residues long. This CDR3 reads CASSPPGENIQYF. The CDR3 bases are TGTGCCAGCTCACCTCCCGGGGAAAACATTCAGTACTTC.

The rearrangement uses TRBV7-8 and TRBJ2-7; a possible D gene is TRBD1 (6 bases). Germline CDR1 is SGHVS and CDR2 is FQNEAQ. With 3 bases removed from V and 2 bases from J, the gap between germline ends came to 14 bases. The CDR3 length is 15 residues. The CDR3 protein is CASSFRRRGTYEQYF. The CDR3 coding sequence is TGTGCCAGCAGCTTCCGCCGTAGGGGGACCTACGAGCAGTACTTC. Full variable domain (outside the CDR3, taken from reference TRBV7-8 and TRBJ2-7): GAGVSQSPRYKVAKRGQDVALRCDPISGHVSLFWYQQALGQGPEFLTYFQNEAQLDKSGLPSDRFFAERPEGSVSTLKIQRTQQEDSAVYLCASSFRRRGTYEQYFGPGTRLTVT.

This sequence joins TRBV2 and TRBJ2-7, with unresolved D. Germline CDR1 is SNHLY and CDR2 is FYNNEI. The length of the CDR3 is 14 residues. V was trimmed by 1 base and J by 2 bases, leaving 9 bases between them. In nucleotides, the CDR3 is TGTGCCAGCAGTGAAGAGGAATCGACCTACGAGCAGTACTTC. Residues: CASSEEESTYEQYF.

The rearrangement uses TRBV5-4 and TRBJ2-7, with 10 bases aligning to TRBD2. The CDR3 has 15 residues. Germline V gives CDR1 SGHNT, CDR2 YYREEE (reference sequence). V was clipped by 2 bases and J by 5 bases; unmatched bases: 7. CDR3 sequence: CASSFTSGVRDEQYF. The CDR3 nucleotides are TGTGCCAGCAGCTTTACTAGCGGGGTTCGTGACGAGCAGTACTTC.

The chain couples TRBV2 to TRBJ1-6; the match to TRBD1 covers 7 bases. Looked up from germline, CDR1 is SNHLY and CDR2 is FYNNEI. CDR3 length: 14 residues. The ends lost 5 bases at V and 8 bases at J; junction bases unmatched: 6. The CDR3 sequence: CASSWTGTDSPLHF. The CDR3 bases are TGTGCCAGCAGTTGGACAGGTACGGATTCACCCCTCCACTTT.

This clone appeared a few times. The chain combines TRBV9 with TRBJ2-3, with D unclear. V lost 3 bases to trimming and J lost 2 bases, with 13 bases between them. CDR3 size: 15 residues. CDR1 and CDR2 (germline): SGDLS, YYNGEE. The CDR3 loop reads CASSGDPPYTDTQYF. CDR3 coding DNA: TGTGCCAGCAGCGGAGACCCCCCTTACACAGATACGCAGTATTTT.

This chain connects TRBV6-4 to TRBJ2-3; TRBD2 agrees at 11 bases. The CDR3 totals 16 residues. V lost 10 bases to trimming and J lost 0 bases; unmatched junction nucleotides: 9. Germline V lookup: CDR1 MRHNA, CDR2 SNTAGT. The CDR3 DNA follows: TGTGCCATCCCCAGACTAGCGGGACCCAGCACAGATACGCAGTATTTT. Amino acids: CAIPRLAGPSTDTQYF.